One sample yielded the 20 T cell receptor beta chains listed below, sequenced in a study of blood T cell repertoires in COVID-19. Assay used: immunoSEQ multiplex PCR; TCRdb lists only in-frame clones, some missing. The table has approximately 140,000 clones, around nine tenths seen once. The sequenced material came from peripheral blood. These receptors all come from a man in his 70s with active COVID-19.

The V gene is TRBV7-9, the J gene TRBJ2-3; 11 positions match TRBD2. This CDR3 contains 17 residues. Germline CDR1 reads SEHNR; CDR2 reads FQNEAQ (reference sequence). The V and J ends lost 5 bases and 4 bases, in that order; junction bases with no gene match: 11. This CDR3 is CASSPGGLAGGSDTQYF. The CDR3 nucleotides read TGTGCCAGCAGCCCCGGGGGGCTAGCGGGAGGTTCAGATACGCAGTATTTT.

The gene calls are TRBV12-2 and TRBJ2-7; whether TRBD2, the table's D call, matches the DNA was not checked. TRBV12-2 is a documented pseudogene. This CDR3 spans 21 amino acids. The CDR3 region has the DNA TGTGCAAGTCGCTTAGCTGGGCCCCCCGGGACTAGCGGATCATTAACCTACGAGCAGTACTTC. Translated, it gives CASRLAGPPGTSGSLTYEQYF.

This clone was recorded a few times. CDR3 coding DNA: TGTGCCAGCAGCCAGGAAACCGGGACAGGGGGCCTTTACGAGCAGTACTTC. Translation: CASSQETGTGGLYEQYF. The chain joins TRBV4-2 to TRBJ2-7, with 12 nucleotides matching TRBD1. With 3 bases clipped from V and 4 bases from J, the junction kept 10 bases outside the gene matches. The CDR3 contains 17 residues. Germline CDR1 LGHNA, CDR2 YNFKEQ.

The J gene is TRBJ2-6, the V gene TRBV27; 8 bases line up with TRBD1. Germline CDR1 is MNHEY and CDR2 is SMNVEV (reference sequence). V shed 3 bases and J 1 base; nucleotides not matched to a gene: 11. The CDR3 totals 19 residues. CDR3 DNA: TGTGCCAGCAGTTTGAATTGGGGACAGGCCTATTCTGGGGCCAACGTCCTGACTTTC. It encodes CASSLNWGQAYSGANVLTF.

The rearrangement uses TRBV19 and TRBJ2-7; tentatively, D is TRBD2 (6 bases). The CDR3 has 15 residues. Trimming left V 4 bases short and J 0 bases short, with 13 bases between. Germline V lookup: CDR1 LNHDA, CDR2 SQIVND (reference sequence). The CDR3 sequence: CASSSPSESSYEQYF. CDR3 bases: TGTGCCAGTAGTAGTCCTAGCGAGAGCTCCTACGAGCAGTACTTC.

This clone was observed a handful of times. This chain connects TRBV6-5 to TRBJ1-5, with 7 nucleotides matching TRBD1. Germline V gene sequence: CDR1 MNHEY, CDR2 SVGAGI. The CDR3 has 13 residues. V gave up 8 bases and J gave up 1 base; unmatched junction bases: 2. The chain's CDR3 is CASPDRSNQPQHF. The CDR3 DNA reads as TGTGCCAGCCCGGACAGGAGCAATCAGCCCCAGCATTTT.

The chain has TRBV7-2 and TRBJ2-5; TRBD1 matches 9 bases. The CDR3 consists of 14 residues. Per the germline V gene, CDR1 is SGHTA and CDR2 is FQGNSA. With 5 bases clipped from V and 6 bases from J, the junction kept 7 bases outside the gene matches. CDR3 sequence reads: CASSPGTGYQTQYF. The DNA for the CDR3 is TGTGCCAGCAGCCCAGGGACAGGGTATCAGACCCAGTACTTC.

Details on this clone: Other DNA sequences within the sample encode an identical CDR3. V is TRBV6-5 and J is TRBJ1-2; tentative D call: TRBD1 (5 bases). CDR1 and CDR2 from the germline V gene are MNHEY and SVGAGI. Trimming took 6 bases from V and 1 from J, leaving 12 bases between them. CDR3 length equals 14 residues. The chain's CDR3 is CASSLTQGNYGYTF. The CDR3 nucleotides are TGTGCCAGCAGCCTCACGCAGGGTAACTATGGCTACACCTTC.

This clone was recorded a few times. The CDR3 bases are TGTGCCAGCTCACCACGGGACAGGGACAATGAGCAGTTCTTC. It is translated as CASSPRDRDNEQFF. The chain recombines TRBV18 with TRBJ2-1; 9 nucleotides align to TRBD1. V was clipped by 1 base and J by 5 bases; unmatched bases: 0. Germline CDR1 and CDR2: KGHSH and LQKENI. This CDR3 is 14 amino acids long.

V usage is TRBV20-1 and J usage is TRBJ2-7, with D tentatively TRBD2 (5 bases). The ends were cut back, 3 bases at V and 2 bases at J, with 14 bases in the middle. This CDR3 is 14 amino acids long. Germline V CDR1 and CDR2: DFQATT, SNEGSKA (reference sequence). The CDR3 DNA reads as TGCAGTGCTAGTGGAGGTAGGAGCACCTACGAGCAGTACTTC. Translated, it gives CSASGGRSTYEQYF.

This sequence joins TRBV12-3 or TRBV12-4 and TRBJ2-3; no definite D call. The CDR3 totals 12 residues. The V end lost 5 bases, the J end lost 5 bases, and 8 bases lay between the germline ends. Written as DNA, the CDR3 is TGTGCCAGCAGTCGCGGTAGAGATACGCAGTATTTT. It codes for CASSRGRDTQYF.

This clone was recorded only once. The chain uses TRBV29-1 and TRBJ2-1; D possibly corresponds to TRBD1 (6 bases). This CDR3 region has 13 residues. Germline CDR1 SQVTM, CDR2 ANQGSEA. V was pared by 7 bases and J by 8 bases, with 18 bases between. CDR3 protein: CSAGNHRQDEQFF. The CDR3 region has the DNA TGCAGCGCTGGGAACCACAGACAGGATGAGCAGTTCTTC.

The chain is built from TRBV6-2 or TRBV6-3 and TRBJ2-3; 8 nucleotides agree with TRBD1. CDR3 size: 15 residues. Germline V gives CDR1 MNHEY, CDR2 SVGEGT. The V segment lost 5 bases and the J segment 3 bases; nucleotides outside the gene matches: 7. The CDR3 protein is CASSTRQGFTDTQYF. CDR3 in DNA: TGTGCCAGCAGTACCAGACAGGGGTTTACAGATACGCAGTATTTT.

The V call is TRBV7-6, the J call TRBJ1-4, with D maybe TRBD1 (5 bases). The length of the CDR3 is 15 residues. The germline gives CDR1 SGHVS, CDR2 FNYEAQ. V shed 2 bases and J shed 2 bases, with 9 bases lying between them. The CDR3 here is CASSLRRGTNEKLFF. CDR3 in DNA: TGTGCCAGCAGCTTACGGAGGGGCACTAATGAAAAACTGTTTTTT. The full variable domain, rest sourced from reference TRBV7-6 and TRBJ1-4, is GAGVSQSPRYKVTKRGQDVALRCDPISGHVSLYWYRQALGQGPEFLTYFNYEAQQDKSGLPNDRFSAERPEGSISTLTIQRTEQRDSAMYRCASSLRRGTNEKLFFGSGTQLSVL.

This sequence joins TRBV30 and TRBJ2-7, with 7 positions matching TRBD2. The CDR3 runs 13 residues. The V segment lost 2 bases and the J segment 2 bases; nucleotides outside the gene matches: 3. Germline lookup yields CDR1 GTSNPN and CDR2 SVGIG (reference sequence). The CDR3 nucleotides read TGTGCCTGGAGTCGGGCGGGAGCCTACGAGCAGTACTTC. It specifies CAWSRAGAYEQYF.

This clone appeared once. The J gene is TRBJ1-4, the V gene TRBV5-6; 10 bases fit TRBD1. Looked up from germline, CDR1 is SGHDT and CDR2 is YYEEEE. V lost 4 bases, J lost 7 bases, and 4 bases stayed unmatched. The CDR3 is 14 amino acids. CDR3 sequence: CASSGTGVGEKLFF. The CDR3 region has the DNA TGTGCCAGCAGCGGGACAGGGGTGGGTGAAAAACTGTTTTTT.

This chain uses TRBV19 with TRBJ1-1, with no clear D. V lost 5 bases and J 0 bases, leaving 10 bases between the germline ends. Germline values: CDR1 LNHDA, CDR2 SQIVND (reference sequence). The CDR3 consists of 14 residues. The CDR3 sequence: CASSPQLMNTEAFF. CDR3 nucleotide sequence: TGTGCCAGTAGTCCACAGCTTATGAACACTGAAGCTTTCTTT.

The chain uses TRBV24-1 and TRBJ2-1, with D hard to call. CDR3 length: 15 amino acids. The V gene's germline CDR1 is KGHDR and CDR2 SFDVKD. Trimming pared 3 bases from V and 9 bases from J, leaving 17 bases between. Written as DNA, the CDR3 is TGTGCCACCAGTGATCCGACCCGTCTTAGCAGTGAGCAGTTCTTC. It is translated as CATSDPTRLSSEQFF.

This chain uses TRBV27 with TRBJ2-6; 7 nucleotides agree with TRBD2. V shed 5 bases, J shed 6 bases, and the junction held 4 bases outside the gene matches. From germline, CDR1 is MNHEY and CDR2 SMNVEV (reference sequence). The CDR3 consists of 14 residues. The CDR3 protein is CASSPAGEANVLTF. CDR3 nucleotide sequence: TGTGCCAGCAGTCCGGCGGGGGAGGCCAACGTCCTGACTTTC.

The genes are TRBV28 and TRBJ1-5; 10 nucleotides agree with TRBD1. With 3 bases clipped from V and 4 bases from J, the junction kept 0 bases outside the gene matches. CDR3 size: 14 residues. Germline V gene data show CDR1 as MDHEN and CDR2 as SYDVKM. CDR3 nucleotide sequence: TGTGCCAGCAGTTTGGGACAGGGGAATCAGCCCCAGCATTTT. Amino acid sequence: CASSLGQGNQPQHF. The whole variable domain, remainder taken from reference TRBV28 and TRBJ1-5, is DVKVTQSSRYLVKRTGEKVFLECVQDMDHENMFWYRQDPGLGLRLIYFSYDVKMKEKGDIPEGYSVSREKKERFSLILESASTNQTSMYLCASSLGQGNQPQHFGDGTRLSIL.